This is a list of T cell receptor beta chains from one sample in a study of T cells in localized non-small cell lung cancer. The method was immunoSEQ multiplex PCR; TCRdb's version includes in-frame clones alone and lacks a portion of them. The data contain around 30,000 clones, 90% to 95% of them singletons. Sequences were derived from PBMCs, sampled before any cancer treatment. Receptor source: a man between 40 and 75 years old with stage II lung adenocarcinoma. Both conserved end residues are part of each CDR3. A D gene is named only where the DNA matches it firmly. Clone size is shown for a subset of rows, as once, few, many or a class of expanded clone.

size: .; V: TRBV7-3; D: TRBD2; length: 13; J: TRBJ2-3; CDR3: CASSLREGDTQYF; DNA: TGTGCCAGCAGCTTGCGGGAGGGGGATACGCAGTATTTT
size: .; V: TRBV5-5; D: .; length: 13; J: TRBJ2-3; CDR3: CASSSQLSGTQYF; DNA: TGTGCCAGCAGCTCACAACTCTCGGGTACGCAGTATTTT
size: .; V: TRBV7-2; D: TRBD2; length: 17; J: TRBJ2-1; CDR3: CASSLVGLAGKGNEQFF; DNA: TGTGCCAGCAGCTTAGTCGGGCTAGCGGGAAAGGGGAATGAGCAGTTCTTC
size: few; V: TRBV28; D: .; length: 16; J: TRBJ2-3; CDR3: CASSSPGEGGTDTQYF; DNA: TGTGCCAGCAGTTCGCCGGGAGAGGGGGGAACAGATACGCAGTATTTT
size: .; V: TRBV5-1; D: .; length: 15; J: TRBJ2-1; CDR3: CASSLVGDKYNEQFF; DNA: TGCGCCAGCAGCTTGGTGGGGGACAAGTACAATGAGCAGTTCTTC
size: .; V: TRBV5-1; D: TRBD2; length: 15; J: TRBJ2-1; CDR3: CASSPGGRFDNEQFF; DNA: TGCGCCAGCAGTCCGGGCGGGAGATTCGACAATGAGCAGTTCTTC
size: .; V: TRBV12-5; D: TRBD1; length: 14; J: TRBJ2-1; CDR3: CASVPGQGYNEQFF; DNA: TGTGCTAGTGTCCCGGGACAGGGATACAATGAGCAGTTCTTC
size: once; V: TRBV12-5; D: TRBD1; length: 15; J: TRBJ1-4; CDR3: CASGPRDRLNEKLFF; DNA: TGTGCTAGTGGTCCGAGGGACAGGTTAAATGAAAAACTGTTTTTT
size: .; V: TRBV28; D: .; length: 17; J: TRBJ2-7; CDR3: CASSVFPGSHSSYEQYF; DNA: TGTGCCAGCAGTGTCTTCCCCGGGTCCCACAGCTCCTACGAGCAGTACTTC
size: .; V: TRBV27; D: .; length: 13; J: TRBJ2-1; CDR3: CASSFPGNNEQFF; DNA: TGTGCCAGCAGTTTCCCTGGTAACAATGAGCAGTTCTTC
size: .; V: TRBV5-4; D: TRBD2; length: 16; J: TRBJ2-2; CDR3: CASSLTSGSYTGELFF; DNA: TGTGCCAGCAGCTTGACTAGCGGGAGTTACACCGGGGAGCTGTTTTTT
size: .; V: TRBV7-3; D: .; length: 14; J: TRBJ2-1; CDR3: CASSPGGPGHEQFF; DNA: TGTGCCAGCAGCCCCGGGGGGCCCGGCCATGAGCAGTTCTTC
size: few; V: TRBV7-8; D: .; length: 13; J: TRBJ1-2; CDR3: CASSLGGLGGYTF; DNA: TGTGCCAGCAGCTTAGGAGGGCTCGGTGGCTACACCTTC
size: .; V: TRBV9; D: TRBD2; length: 14; J: TRBJ2-1; CDR3: CASSGTSGTGEQFF; DNA: TGTGCCAGCAGCGGGACTAGCGGGACGGGTGAGCAGTTCTTC
size: .; V: TRBV29-1; D: .; length: 12; J: TRBJ2-5; CDR3: CSVETGIETQYF; DNA: TGCAGCGTGGAAACCGGGATTGAGACCCAGTACTTC
size: once; V: TRBV6-1; D: .; length: 14; J: TRBJ2-7; CDR3: CASSERSPYYEQYF; DNA: TGTGCCAGCAGTGAAAGGTCCCCATACTACGAGCAGTACTTC
size: .; V: TRBV19; D: .; length: 16; J: TRBJ2-1; CDR3: CASSMAWGGSYNEQFF; DNA: TGTGCCAGTAGTATGGCATGGGGCGGATCCTACAATGAGCAGTTCTTC
size: once; V: TRBV28; D: .; length: 13; J: TRBJ2-5; CDR3: CASSLGIFETQYF; DNA: TGTGCCAGCAGTTTGGGTATATTTGAGACCCAGTACTTC
size: .; V: TRBV19; D: TRBD2; length: 14; J: TRBJ2-1; CDR3: CASTYGRGYNEQFF; DNA: TGTGCCAGTACCTACGGGAGGGGGTACAATGAGCAGTTCTTC
size: .; V: TRBV28; D: .; length: 14; J: TRBJ2-1; CDR3: CASRPMGSTNEQFF; DNA: TGTGCCAGCAGGCCCATGGGGTCAACCAATGAGCAGTTCTTC
size: .; V: TRBV10-3; D: .; length: 12; J: TRBJ1-3; CDR3: CAISGAGNTIYF; DNA: TGTGCCATCTCAGGGGCCGGAAACACCATATATTTT
size: .; V: TRBV5-1; D: TRBD1; length: 13; J: TRBJ2-1; CDR3: CASSFGQGNEQFF; DNA: TGCGCCAGCAGCTTCGGACAGGGGAATGAGCAGTTCTTC
size: .; V: TRBV4-2; D: .; length: 15; J: TRBJ2-3; CDR3: CASSQDGAGPDTQYF; DNA: TGTGCCAGCAGCCAAGATGGGGCGGGCCCAGATACGCAGTATTTT
size: once; V: TRBV6-1; D: TRBD1; length: 14; J: TRBJ1-1; CDR3: CAAGGPIEDTEAFF; DNA: TGTGCCGCAGGGGGCCCAATTGAGGACACTGAAGCTTTCTTT
size: .; V: TRBV28; D: .; length: 15; J: TRBJ2-1; CDR3: CASSLRGSGNNEQFF; DNA: TGTGCCAGCAGTTTGAGGGGATCTGGGAACAATGAGCAGTTCTTC
size: .; V: TRBV2; D: .; length: 14; J: TRBJ2-7; CDR3: CASSDPGQSYEQYF; DNA: TGTGCCAGCAGTGATCCCGGACAGTCCTACGAGCAGTACTTC
size: .; V: TRBV14; D: TRBD1; length: 13; J: TRBJ2-1; CDR3: CASSQDRRTGQFF; DNA: TGTGCCAGCAGCCAAGATAGGCGGACAGGGCAGTTCTTC
size: .; V: TRBV28; D: .; length: 13; J: TRBJ2-2; CDR3: CASSLQHTGELFF; DNA: TGTGCCAGCAGTTTACAGCACACCGGGGAGCTGTTTTTT
size: .; V: TRBV28; D: TRBD1; length: 15; J: TRBJ2-7; CDR3: CASSLLGQARYEQYF; DNA: TGTGCCAGCAGTTTACTCGGACAGGCCCGCTACGAGCAGTACTTC
size: .; V: TRBV27; D: TRBD2; length: 16; J: TRBJ2-7; CDR3: CASSFPTSGISYEQYF; DNA: TGTGCCAGCAGTTTCCCAACTAGCGGAATCTCCTACGAGCAGTACTTC
size: .; V: TRBV9; D: .; length: 18; J: TRBJ1-3; CDR3: CASSVGGVQARSGNTIYF; DNA: TGTGCCAGCAGCGTAGGGGGGGTACAGGCCCGCTCTGGAAACACCATATATTTT
size: .; V: TRBV15; D: TRBD1; length: 15; J: TRBJ2-2; CDR3: CATRGWQGATGELFF; DNA: TGTGCCACCAGGGGGTGGCAGGGGGCAACCGGGGAGCTGTTTTTT
size: .; V: TRBV6-5; D: .; length: 12; J: TRBJ2-2; CDR3: CASSPIGGELFF; DNA: TGTGCCAGCAGCCCGATCGGCGGGGAGCTGTTTTTT
size: .; V: TRBV28; D: .; length: 12; J: TRBJ1-1; CDR3: CASSTGFTEAFF; DNA: TGTGCCAGCAGTACAGGTTTCACTGAAGCTTTCTTT
size: .; V: TRBV4-2; D: TRBD1; length: 16; J: TRBJ2-7; CDR3: CASSQAVRDRAYEQYF; DNA: TGTGCCAGCAGCCAAGCAGTCCGGGACAGGGCTTACGAGCAGTACTTC
size: once; V: TRBV6-1; D: .; length: 11; J: TRBJ1-1; CDR3: CASGRGGEAFF; DNA: TGTGCCAGCGGAAGAGGGGGTGAAGCTTTCTTT
size: .; V: TRBV9; D: .; length: 14; J: TRBJ2-7; CDR3: CASSPQDFSYEQYF; DNA: TGTGCCAGCAGCCCCCAGGACTTCTCCTACGAGCAGTACTTC
size: .; V: TRBV4-3; D: .; length: 15; J: TRBJ2-3; CDR3: CASSPRTADTDTQYF; DNA: TGCGCCAGCAGCCCAAGGACGGCCGACACAGATACGCAGTATTTT
size: .; V: TRBV18; D: TRBD1; length: 13; J: TRBJ1-2; CDR3: CASSPTGGNGYTF; DNA: TGTGCCAGCTCACCGACAGGGGGTAACGGCTACACCTTC
size: .; V: TRBV29-1; D: .; length: 15; J: TRBJ2-7; CDR3: CSATEGQGFSYEQYF; DNA: TGCAGCGCCACCGAGGGGCAGGGCTTCTCCTACGAGCAGTACTTC
size: .; V: TRBV11-2; D: .; length: 12; J: TRBJ2-3; CDR3: CATSESTDTQYF; DNA: TGTGCCACCAGCGAGAGCACAGATACGCAGTATTTT
size: once; V: TRBV4-3; D: .; length: 14; J: TRBJ1-4; CDR3: CASSPSGSNEKLFF; DNA: TGCGCCAGCAGCCCTTCGGGCAGTAATGAAAAACTGTTTTTT
size: .; V: TRBV9; D: .; length: 15; J: TRBJ2-5; CDR3: CASSVGRTAQETQYF; DNA: TGTGCCAGCAGCGTAGGAAGGACAGCCCAAGAGACCCAGTACTTC
size: .; V: TRBV4-3; D: .; length: 13; J: TRBJ1-1; CDR3: CASSQDKYTEAFF; DNA: TGCGCCAGCAGCCAAGATAAGTACACTGAAGCTTTCTTT
size: .; V: TRBV19; D: TRBD1; length: 13; J: TRBJ2-3; CDR3: CASTGQGGDTQYF; DNA: TGTGCCAGTACCGGACAGGGGGGGGATACGCAGTATTTT
size: .; V: TRBV4-2; D: TRBD2; length: 15; J: TRBJ2-1; CDR3: CASSQVSGRDNEQFF; DNA: TGTGCCAGCAGCCAAGTTAGCGGGCGGGACAATGAGCAGTTCTTC
size: .; V: TRBV6-1; D: .; length: 14; J: TRBJ1-2; CDR3: CASSEPLPGGGYTF; DNA: TGTGCCAGCAGTGAACCACTCCCGGGGGGTGGCTACACCTTC
size: .; V: TRBV2; D: TRBD1; length: 14; J: TRBJ2-2; CDR3: CASDGTVNTGELFF; DNA: TGTGCCAGCGATGGGACAGTGAACACCGGGGAGCTGTTTTTT
size: .; V: TRBV5-1; D: .; length: 16; J: TRBJ2-7; CDR3: CASSLTNTGRQDEQYF; DNA: TGCGCCAGCAGCCTGACGAATACAGGGAGGCAGGACGAGCAGTACTTC
size: .; V: TRBV11-2; D: .; length: 13; J: TRBJ2-7; CDR3: CASSLTDSYEQYF; DNA: TGTGCCAGCAGCTTAACAGACTCCTACGAGCAGTACTTC
size: .; V: TRBV15; D: .; length: 14; J: TRBJ2-7; CDR3: CATSRDLLVHEQYF; DNA: TGTGCCACCAGCAGAGACCTTTTGGTCCACGAGCAGTACTTC
size: .; V: TRBV21-1; D: .; length: 18; J: TRBJ1-3; CDR3: CATENSRDSSPSGNTIYF; DNA: TGTGCCACCGAGAACTCCAGGGACAGTTCTCCCTCTGGAAACACCATATATTTT
size: once; V: TRBV30; D: .; length: 13; J: TRBJ2-3; CDR3: CAWSVKGVDTQYF; DNA: TGTGCCTGGAGTGTGAAGGGGGTAGATACGCAGTATTTT
size: once; V: TRBV4-2; D: TRBD2; length: 13; J: TRBJ2-7; CDR3: CATGTSELYEQYF; DNA: TGTGCCACTGGGACTAGCGAGCTCTACGAGCAGTACTTC
size: .; V: TRBV15; D: .; length: 11; J: TRBJ2-1; CDR3: CATSRDGDQFF; DNA: TGTGCCACCAGCAGAGATGGGGACCAGTTCTTC